This T cell receptor (beta chain) stems from a study of vaccination effects on CD4 cells after COVID-19. Findings and caveats of the study: Marked contraction was observed in infection-induced and vaccine-induced clones late after vaccination.

Expansion of antigen-specific CD4+ T cells with viral peptide pools was carried out by the ViraFEST assay before sequencing. At the end of around eleven days of culture, CD4+ T cells were isolated. Two-dose BNT162b2 or mRNA-1273 vaccination was given to participants. This table comes from immunoSEQ multiplex PCR, and its TCRdb copy is limited to in-frame clones, with some not included. The profile covers fewer than 40,000 clones, with approximately 84% appearing a single time and under 2% taken by the ten largest. As regards this clone: The antigen remains undetermined.

CDR3 length: 16 residues. Trimming stripped 0 bases from V and 2 bases from J, with 13 bases between. From germline, CDR1 is LGHNA and CDR2 YSLEER. J is TRBJ1-2 and V is TRBV4-3, with no clear D. The sequence was obtained from a human donor who received a COVID-19 vaccine. Some clones in this sample may be carry-over from other donors' samples. The material sequenced was CD4+ T cells from PBMCs cultured with HCoV-NL63 spike peptides, taken after COVID-19 vaccination. The CDR3, as DNA: TGCGCCAGCAGCCAAGATGTCATAGGACCCAACTATGGCTACACCTTC. Its protein product is CASSQDVIGPNYGYTF.